This T cell receptor (beta chain) was identified in a study of blood T cell repertoires in COVID-19. The CDR3 extends over 13 amino acids. The germline V and J ends were trimmed by 4 bases and 5 bases, with 12 bases remaining between them. CDR1 and CDR2 (germline): WSHSY, SAAADI. Using immunoSEQ multiplex PCR, the repertoire was profiled, and TCRdb retains in-frame clones only, with some absent. Here the sample spans 300,000 to 400,000 clones, 89% being singletons. This TCR derives from a man aged 55 to 70 who had recovered from COVID-19. The chain has TRBV10-2 and TRBJ2-7; tentative D call: TRBD1 (6 bases). The specimen sequenced was PBMCs or T cells enriched from blood (not recorded which). CDR3 region: CASSVAGVHEQYF. The CDR3 region has the DNA TGCGCCAGCAGTGTAGCAGGGGTCCACGAGCAGTACTTC.